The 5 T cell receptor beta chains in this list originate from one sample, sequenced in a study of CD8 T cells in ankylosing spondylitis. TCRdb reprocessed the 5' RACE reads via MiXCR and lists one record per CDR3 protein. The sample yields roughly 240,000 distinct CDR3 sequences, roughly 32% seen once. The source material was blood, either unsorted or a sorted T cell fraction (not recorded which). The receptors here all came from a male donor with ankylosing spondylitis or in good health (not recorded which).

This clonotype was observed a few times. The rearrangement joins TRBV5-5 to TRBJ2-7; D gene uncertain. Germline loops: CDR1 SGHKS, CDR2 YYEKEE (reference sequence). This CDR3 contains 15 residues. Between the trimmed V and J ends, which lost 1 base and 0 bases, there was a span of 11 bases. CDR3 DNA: TGTGCCAGCAGCTTGCGCCCGGTAAGCTCCTACGAGCAGTACTTC. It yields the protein CASSLRPVSSYEQYF.

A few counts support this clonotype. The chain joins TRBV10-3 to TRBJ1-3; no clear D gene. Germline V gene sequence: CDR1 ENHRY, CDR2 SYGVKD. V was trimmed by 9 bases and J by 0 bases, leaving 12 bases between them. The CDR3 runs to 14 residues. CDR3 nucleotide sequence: TGTGCCATGGGGAGGACCCTCTCTGGAAACACCATATATTTT. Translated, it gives CAMGRTLSGNTIYF.

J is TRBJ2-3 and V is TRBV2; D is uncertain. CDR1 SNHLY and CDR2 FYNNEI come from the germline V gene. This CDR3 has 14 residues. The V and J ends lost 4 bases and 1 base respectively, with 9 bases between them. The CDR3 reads CASSGGSGTDTQYF. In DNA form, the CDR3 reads TGTGCCAGCAGTGGCGGTAGTGGCACAGATACGCAGTATTTT.

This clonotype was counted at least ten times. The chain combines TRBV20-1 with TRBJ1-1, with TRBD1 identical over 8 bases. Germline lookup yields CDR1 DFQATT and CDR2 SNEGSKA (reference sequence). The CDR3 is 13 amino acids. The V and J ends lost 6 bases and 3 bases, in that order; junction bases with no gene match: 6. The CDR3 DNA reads TGCAGTGCCCCGAGACAGGGGTACACTGAAGCTTTCTTT. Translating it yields CSAPRQGYTEAFF.

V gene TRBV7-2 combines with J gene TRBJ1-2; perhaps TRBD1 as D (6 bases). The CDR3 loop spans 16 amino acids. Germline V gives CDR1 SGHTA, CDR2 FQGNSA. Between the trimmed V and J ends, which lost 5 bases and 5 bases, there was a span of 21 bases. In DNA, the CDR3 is TGTGCCAGCAGCACACAGGGAGCCTCTTGGTTATATGGCTACACCTTC. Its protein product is CASSTQGASWLYGYTF.